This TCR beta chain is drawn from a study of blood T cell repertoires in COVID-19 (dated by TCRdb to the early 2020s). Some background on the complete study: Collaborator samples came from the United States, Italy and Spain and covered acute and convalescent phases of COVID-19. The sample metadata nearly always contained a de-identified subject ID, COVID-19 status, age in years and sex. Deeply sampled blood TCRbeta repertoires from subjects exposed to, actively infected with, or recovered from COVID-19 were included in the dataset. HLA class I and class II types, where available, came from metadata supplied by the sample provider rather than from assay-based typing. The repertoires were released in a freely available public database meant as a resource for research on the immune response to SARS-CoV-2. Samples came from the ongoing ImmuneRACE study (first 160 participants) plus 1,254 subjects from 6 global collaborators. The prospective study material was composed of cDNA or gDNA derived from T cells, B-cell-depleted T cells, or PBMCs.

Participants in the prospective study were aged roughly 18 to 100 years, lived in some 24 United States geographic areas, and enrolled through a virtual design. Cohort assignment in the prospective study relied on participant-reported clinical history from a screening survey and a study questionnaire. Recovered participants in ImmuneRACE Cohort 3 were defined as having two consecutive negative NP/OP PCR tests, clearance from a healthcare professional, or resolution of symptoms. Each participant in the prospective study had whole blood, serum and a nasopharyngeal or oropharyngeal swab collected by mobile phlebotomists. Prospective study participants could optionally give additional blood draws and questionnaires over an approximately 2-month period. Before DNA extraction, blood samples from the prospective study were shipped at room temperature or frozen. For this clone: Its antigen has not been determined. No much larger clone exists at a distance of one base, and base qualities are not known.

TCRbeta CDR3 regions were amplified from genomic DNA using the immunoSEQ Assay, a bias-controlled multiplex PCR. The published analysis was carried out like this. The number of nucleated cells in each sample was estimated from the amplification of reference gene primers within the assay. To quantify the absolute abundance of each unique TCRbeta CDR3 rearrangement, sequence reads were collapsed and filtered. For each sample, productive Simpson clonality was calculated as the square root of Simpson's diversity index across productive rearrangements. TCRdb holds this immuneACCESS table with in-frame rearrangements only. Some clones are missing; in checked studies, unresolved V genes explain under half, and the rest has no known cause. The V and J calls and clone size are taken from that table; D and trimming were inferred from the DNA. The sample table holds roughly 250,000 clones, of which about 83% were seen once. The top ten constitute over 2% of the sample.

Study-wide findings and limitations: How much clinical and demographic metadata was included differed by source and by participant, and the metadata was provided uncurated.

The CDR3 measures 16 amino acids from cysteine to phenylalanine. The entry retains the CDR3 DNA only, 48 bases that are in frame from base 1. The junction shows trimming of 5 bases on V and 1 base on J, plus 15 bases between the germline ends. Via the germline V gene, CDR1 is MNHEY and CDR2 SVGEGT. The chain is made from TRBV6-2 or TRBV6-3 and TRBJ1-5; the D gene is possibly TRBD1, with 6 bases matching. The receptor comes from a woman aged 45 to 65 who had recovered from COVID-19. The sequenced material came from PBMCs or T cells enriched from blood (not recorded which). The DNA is TGTGCCAGCAGTAGGGGGGGGCTGGTAAGCAATCAGCCCCAGCATTTT. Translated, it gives CASSRGGLVSNQPQHF.